What follows is one T cell receptor (beta chain) and its context. Its specificity is not known. The treatment is: some 20 received Ad26.COV2.S at low or high dose, single or two shots; about 5 received placebo; per-sample allocation not given. The investigators took samples on day 63 after the first vaccine or placebo injection. The sample belongs to a study of Ad26.COV2.S vaccination and SARS-CoV-2 variants. This CDR3 has 14 amino acids. The ends lost 3 bases at V and 5 bases at J; junction bases unmatched: 4. Germline V lookup: CDR1 LNHNV, CDR2 YYDKDF (reference sequence). The table came from immunoSEQ multiplex PCR; TCRdb's copy has only in-frame clones and leaves some out. This table holds about 350,000 clones, 75% to 90% found once. Study-level points and caveats: An underestimation of total T cell responses may have resulted from the TCR breadth and depth analyses.

V is TRBV15 and J is TRBJ2-3, with 8 positions matching TRBD2. The starting material was peripheral blood, obtained in a trial of Ad26.COV2.S vaccine versus placebo. The TCR sequence derives from a person aged 18 to 65 who received the Ad26.COV2.S COVID-19 vaccine or a placebo. CDR3 sequence reads: CATSSSGNGDTQYF. The CDR3 region has the DNA TGTGCCACCAGCAGTAGCGGGAATGGAGATACGCAGTATTTT.